This entry lists 2 T cell receptor beta chains sequenced from one sample in a study of blood T cells in healthy people across ages (dated by TCRdb to the mid-2010s). Libraries were made using 5' RACE. Instrument on record: Illumina HiSeq 2500. A second PCR of roughly 7 to 11 cycles was performed with a sample-barcoded 5' primer and a J-beta primer mix. TCRdb trimmed the raw reads at Q25, called clones with MiXCR and kept productive beta chains. Rows with one shared CDR3 protein collapse into an entry with the most common genes and DNA. The sample includes under 850,000 distinct CDR3 sequences, with under 40% observed a single time. The ten biggest clones cover around 13% of the sample. The source material was blood. The receptors come from a man younger than 30 in good health.

The chain uses TRBV20-1 and TRBJ1-1; D gene unclear. The CDR3 sequence is 12 residues long. V lost 3 bases to trimming and J lost 6 bases, with 11 bases between them. Germline V gene sequence: CDR1 DFQATT, CDR2 SNEGSKA (reference sequence). CDR3 region: CSARSHRSEAFF. The CDR3 nucleotides read TGCAGTGCTAGGTCGCACCGCTCTGAAGCTTTCTTT.

The chain combines TRBV10-2 with TRBJ2-7, with D perhaps TRBD1 (6 bases). V shed 5 bases and J shed 6 bases, with 8 bases lying between them. The CDR3 has 11 amino acids. CDR1 WSHSY and CDR2 SAAADI come from the germline V gene. CDR3 sequence: CASSPRGEQYF. DNA for the CDR3: TGCGCCAGCAGTCCCAGGGGCGAGCAGTACTTC.